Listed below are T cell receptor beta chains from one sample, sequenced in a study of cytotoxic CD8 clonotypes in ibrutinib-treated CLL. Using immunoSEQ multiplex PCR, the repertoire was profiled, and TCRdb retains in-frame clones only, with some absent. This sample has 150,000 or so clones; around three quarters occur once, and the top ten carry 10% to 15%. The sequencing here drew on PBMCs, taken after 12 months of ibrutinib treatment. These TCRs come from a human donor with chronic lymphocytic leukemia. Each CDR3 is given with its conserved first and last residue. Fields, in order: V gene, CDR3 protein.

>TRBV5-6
CASSSGTVEAFF
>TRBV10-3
CATSGQGWTDTQYF
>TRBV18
CASSPIEGGSYNEQFF
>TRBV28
CASSLGGWEQFF
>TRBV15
CATSRGLAYNEQFF
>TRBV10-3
CAIRELSGDTGELFF
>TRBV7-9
CASSPISPSVYEQYF
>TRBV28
CASSFSAARDEQYF
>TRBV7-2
CASSLVQGSNQPQHF
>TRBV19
CASSNQETQYF
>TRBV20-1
CSPRNGWEQYF
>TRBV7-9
CAISGTESTNEKLFF
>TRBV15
CATSRVLSGSSYEQYF
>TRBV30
CAWGTGNYNEQFF
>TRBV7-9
CASSLVGEGTQYF
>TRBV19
CASSIVQGPRVRETQYF
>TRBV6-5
CASSFNGQGGYEQYF
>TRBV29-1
CSVGKSGQGAYRYEQYF
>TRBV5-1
CASSPDIYNEQFF
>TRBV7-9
CASSSAGGLGYTF
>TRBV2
CASSEGRNTGELFF
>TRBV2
CASTRDRKDYEQYF
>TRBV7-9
CASSLVGGANYGYTF
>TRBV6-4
CASSDERAREQFF
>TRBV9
CASSPGGSGQFF
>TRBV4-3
CASSQSPRGTVDEKLFF
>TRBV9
CASSVAGGLAYNEQFF
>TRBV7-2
CASSSHSDNEQFF
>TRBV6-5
CASSNRGLKLFF
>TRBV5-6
CASSLVGVGTEAFF
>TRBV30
CAWSVSAGDTQYF
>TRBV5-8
CASSSSAGILREQYF
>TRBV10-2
CASRPGQTRREPQHF
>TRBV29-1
CSVGTHATEIYGYTF
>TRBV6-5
CASRDRSNEKLFF
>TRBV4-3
CASSQVSPTVPWGTIGYTF
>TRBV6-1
CASVGPTGFFGEQYF
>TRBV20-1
CSGWRGRGYTF
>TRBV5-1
CASSRRGQGLGDEQYF
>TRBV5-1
CASRAGSGGPDTQYF
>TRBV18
CASSPREVAPSSGNTIYF
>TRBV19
CASIAQPAGTGELFF
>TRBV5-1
CASSWEPNYGYTF
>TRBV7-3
CASSTGGPDTQYF
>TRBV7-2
CASSFNRDSGNTIYF
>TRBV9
CASSISGRVYEQYF
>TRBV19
CASSPQGARGYEQYF
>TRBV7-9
CASSSGTSGDTQYF